A selection of T cell receptor beta chains follows, all from one sample in a study of T cell responses to AZD1222 COVID-19 vaccine. Profiled with immunoSEQ multiplex PCR; TCRdb holds only in-frame clones, not every one. This sample has about 200,000 clones, with around 94% found just once. Source: peripheral blood, taken 28 days after the second dose of the MenACWY control vaccine. The source is an adult who received the MenACWY meningococcal vaccine as a control. Each CDR3 is given with its conserved first and last residue. The D gene is left open where the match is weak.

>TRBJ2-7|TRBV7-6|-
CASSEGRDYEQYF
TGTGCCAGCAGCGAGGGACGGGATTACGAGCAGTACTTC
>TRBJ1-1|TRBV7-2|-
CASSSMIEGEAFF
TGTGCCAGCAGCTCGATGATCGAGGGTGAAGCTTTCTTT
>TRBJ2-2|TRBV6-5|TRBD2
CASTGTRAGELFF
TGTGCCAGCACTGGGACTAGGGCCGGGGAGCTGTTTTTT
>TRBJ2-1|TRBV11-3|-
CASSPPMGGNEQFF
TGTGCCAGCAGCCCCCCTATGGGTGGAAATGAGCAGTTCTTC
>TRBJ2-7|TRBV5-1|-
CASSQTAGSYEQYF
TGCGCCAGCAGCCAAACCGCCGGGAGCTACGAGCAGTACTTC
>TRBJ2-2|TRBV7-9|-
CASSNPTGRAGELFF
TGTGCCAGCAGCAATCCGACAGGGAGGGCCGGGGAGCTGTTTTTT
>TRBJ1-5|TRBV15|-
CATSEGPGRGLNQPQHF
TGTGCCACCAGCGAGGGACCCGGACGGGGCCTCAATCAGCCCCAGCATTTT
>TRBJ2-7|TRBV15|TRBD1
CATSRAMNWDSTYEQYF
TGTGCCACCAGCAGAGCCATGAATTGGGACAGCACCTACGAGCAGTACTTC
>TRBJ2-2|TRBV25-1|-
CASSEYYARGYTGELFF
TGTGCCAGCAGTGAATATTATGCCAGGGGCTACACCGGGGAGCTGTTTTTT
>TRBJ2-2|TRBV9|TRBD2
CASSVVPSGSGGAGELFF
TGTGCCAGCAGCGTAGTGCCTAGCGGGAGTGGCGGGGCCGGGGAGCTGTTTTTT
>TRBJ2-7|TRBV2|TRBD2
CANQRDGSSYEQYF
TGTGCCAACCAGCGGGACGGCAGCTCCTACGAGCAGTACTTC
>TRBJ1-2|TRBV10-1|-
CASSETRGFGYTF
TGCGCCAGCAGTGAGACAAGAGGCTTTGGCTACACCTTC
>TRBJ2-1|TRBV5-1|-
CASSATGSTPRGEQFF
TGCGCCAGCAGCGCCACCGGGAGTACCCCCCGGGGTGAGCAGTTCTTC
>TRBJ2-3|TRBV12-5|-
CASGSRDITSTDTQYF
TGTGCTAGTGGTTCGCGGGACATTACTAGCACAGATACGCAGTATTTT